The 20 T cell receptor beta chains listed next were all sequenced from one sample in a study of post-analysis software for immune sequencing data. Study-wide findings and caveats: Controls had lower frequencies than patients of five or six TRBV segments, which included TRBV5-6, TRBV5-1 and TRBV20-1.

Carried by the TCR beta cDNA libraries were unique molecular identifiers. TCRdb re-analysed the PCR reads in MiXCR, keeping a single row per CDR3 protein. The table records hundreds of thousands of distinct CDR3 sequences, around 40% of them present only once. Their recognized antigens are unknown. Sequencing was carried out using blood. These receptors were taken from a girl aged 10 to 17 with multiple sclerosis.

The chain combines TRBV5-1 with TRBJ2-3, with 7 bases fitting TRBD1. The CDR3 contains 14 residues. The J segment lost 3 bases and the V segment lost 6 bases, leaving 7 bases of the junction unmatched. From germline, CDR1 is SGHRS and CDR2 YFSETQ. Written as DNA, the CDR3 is TGCGCCAGCACCACCCGACAGGGAACAGATACGCAGTATTTT. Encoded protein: CASTTRQGTDTQYF.

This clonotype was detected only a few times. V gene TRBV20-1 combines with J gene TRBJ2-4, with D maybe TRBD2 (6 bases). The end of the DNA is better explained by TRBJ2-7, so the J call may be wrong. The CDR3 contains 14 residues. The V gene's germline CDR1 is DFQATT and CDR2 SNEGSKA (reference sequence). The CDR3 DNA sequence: TGCAGTGCTAGAGACAGACTAGTCGTTTACGAGCAGTACTTC. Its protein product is CSARDRLVVYEQYF.

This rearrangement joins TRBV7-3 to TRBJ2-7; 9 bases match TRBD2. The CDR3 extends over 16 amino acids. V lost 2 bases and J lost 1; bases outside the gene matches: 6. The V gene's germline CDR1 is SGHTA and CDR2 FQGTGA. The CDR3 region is CASSLYGGGVSYEQYF. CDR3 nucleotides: TGTGCCAGCAGCTTATACGGCGGGGGGGTGTCCTACGAGCAGTACTTC.

CDR3 DNA: TGCAGTGTAACCCCCCAGGGCAATGAGCAGTTCTTC. Its translation is CSVTPQGNEQFF. The chain combines TRBV20-1 with TRBJ2-1, with D perhaps TRBD1 (5 bases). Germline-derived CDR1 and CDR2 are DFQATT and SNEGSKA (reference sequence). The CDR3 sequence is 12 residues long. Trimming took off 7 bases at V and 6 bases at J, with 13 bases between the two ends.

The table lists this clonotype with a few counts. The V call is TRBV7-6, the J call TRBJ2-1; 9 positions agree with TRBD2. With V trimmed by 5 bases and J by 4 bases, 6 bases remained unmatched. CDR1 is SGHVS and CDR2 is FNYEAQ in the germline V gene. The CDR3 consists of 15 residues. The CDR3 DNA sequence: TGTGCCAGCAGCGCAGTTAGCGGGAGTTACAATGAGCAGTTCTTC. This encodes CASSAVSGSYNEQFF.

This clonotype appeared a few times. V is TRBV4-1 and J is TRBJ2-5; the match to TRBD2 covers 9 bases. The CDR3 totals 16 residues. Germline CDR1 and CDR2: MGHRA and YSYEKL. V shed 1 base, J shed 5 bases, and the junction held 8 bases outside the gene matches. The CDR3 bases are TGCGCCAGCAGCCAAGGTGCGGGAGGGCCGTCGGAGACCCAGTACTTC. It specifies CASSQGAGGPSETQYF.

CDR3 residues: CASSLSGPLSWEQYF. In DNA, the CDR3 is TGTGCCAGCAGTTTATCGGGTCCCTTGTCGTGGGAGCAGTACTTC. J is TRBJ2-7 and V is TRBV27; no reliable D call. Germline V gene sequence: CDR1 MNHEY, CDR2 SMNVEV (reference sequence). V lost 0 bases and J lost 7, with 16 bases in between. The CDR3 has 15 residues.

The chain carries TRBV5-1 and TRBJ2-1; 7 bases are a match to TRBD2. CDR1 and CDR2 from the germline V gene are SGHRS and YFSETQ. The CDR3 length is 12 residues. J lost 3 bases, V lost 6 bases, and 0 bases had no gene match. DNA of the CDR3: TGCGCCAGCAAGCGGGGCTACAATGAGCAGTTCTTC. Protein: CASKRGYNEQFF.

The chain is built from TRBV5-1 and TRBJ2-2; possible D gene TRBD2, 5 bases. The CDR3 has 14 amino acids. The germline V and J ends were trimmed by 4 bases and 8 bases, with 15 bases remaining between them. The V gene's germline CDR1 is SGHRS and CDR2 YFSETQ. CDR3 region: CASSPETIRGELFF. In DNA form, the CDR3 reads TGCGCCAGCAGCCCTGAGACTATCCGGGGGGAGCTGTTTTTT.

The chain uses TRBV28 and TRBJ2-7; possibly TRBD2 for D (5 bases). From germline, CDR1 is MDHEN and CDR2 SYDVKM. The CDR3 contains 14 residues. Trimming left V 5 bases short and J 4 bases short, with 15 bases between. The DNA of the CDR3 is TGTGCCAGCAGTAGGGCCGGGGTCGCGTACGAGCAGTACTTC. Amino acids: CASSRAGVAYEQYF.

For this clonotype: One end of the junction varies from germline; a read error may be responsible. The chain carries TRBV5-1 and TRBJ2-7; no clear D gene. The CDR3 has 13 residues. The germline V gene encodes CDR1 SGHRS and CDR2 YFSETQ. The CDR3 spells CASSSPSSCEQYF. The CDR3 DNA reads TGCGCCAGCAGCTCTCCGAGCTCCTGCGAGCAGTACTTC.

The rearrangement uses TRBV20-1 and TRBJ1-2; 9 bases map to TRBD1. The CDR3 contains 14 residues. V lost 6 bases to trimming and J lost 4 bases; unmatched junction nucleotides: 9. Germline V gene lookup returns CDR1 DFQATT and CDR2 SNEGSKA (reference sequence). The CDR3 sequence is CSAHYRGRSYGYTF. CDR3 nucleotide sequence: TGCAGTGCGCACTACAGGGGGCGCAGCTATGGCTACACCTTC.

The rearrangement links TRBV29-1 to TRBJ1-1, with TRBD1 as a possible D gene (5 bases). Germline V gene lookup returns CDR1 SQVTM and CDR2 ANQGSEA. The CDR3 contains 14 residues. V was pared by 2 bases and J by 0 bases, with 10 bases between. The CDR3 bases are TGCAGCGTTGAACCGGGACTGCTGAACACTGAAGCTTTCTTT. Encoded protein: CSVEPGLLNTEAFF. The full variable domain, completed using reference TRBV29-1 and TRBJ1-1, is SAVISQKPSRDICQRGTSLTIQCQVDSQVTMMFWYRQQPGQSLTLIATANQGSEATYESGFVIDKFPISRPNLTFSTLTVSNMSPEDSSIYLCSVEPGLLNTEAFFGQGTRLTVV.

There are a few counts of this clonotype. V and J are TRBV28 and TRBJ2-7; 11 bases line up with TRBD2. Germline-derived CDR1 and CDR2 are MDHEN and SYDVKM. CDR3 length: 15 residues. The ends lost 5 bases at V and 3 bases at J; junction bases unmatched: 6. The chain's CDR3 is CASSQIAGGLYEQYF. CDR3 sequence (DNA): TGTGCCAGCAGTCAGATAGCGGGAGGGCTCTACGAGCAGTACTTC.

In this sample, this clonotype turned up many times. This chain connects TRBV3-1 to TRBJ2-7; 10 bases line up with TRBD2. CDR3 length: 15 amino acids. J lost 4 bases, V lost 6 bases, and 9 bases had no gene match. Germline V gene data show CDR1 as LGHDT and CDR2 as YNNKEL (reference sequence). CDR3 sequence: CASSFRSAGGYEQYF. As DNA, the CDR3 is TGTGCCAGCAGTTTTCGTTCAGCGGGAGGGTACGAGCAGTACTTC.

The CDR3 nucleotides are TGTGCCAGCAGCCAACGACGAAACACTGAAGCTTTCTTT. Protein product: CASSQRRNTEAFF. The gene calls are TRBV3-1 and TRBJ1-1; no clear D. V lost 2 bases, J lost 2 bases, and 6 bases lay in between. The V gene's germline CDR1 is LGHDT and CDR2 YNNKEL (reference sequence). The CDR3 totals 13 residues. Full variable domain (rest looked up from reference TRBV3-1 and TRBJ1-1): DTAVSQTPKYLVTQMGNDKSIKCEQNLGHDTMYWYKQDSKKFLKIMFSYNNKELIINETVPNRFSPKSPDKAHLNLHINSLELGDSAVYFCASSQRRNTEAFFGQGTRLTVV.

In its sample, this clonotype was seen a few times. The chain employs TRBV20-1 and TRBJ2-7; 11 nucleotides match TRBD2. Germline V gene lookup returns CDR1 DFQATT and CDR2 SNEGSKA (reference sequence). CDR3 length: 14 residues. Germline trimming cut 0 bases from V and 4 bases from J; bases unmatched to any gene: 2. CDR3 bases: TGCAGTGCTAGAGATACTAGCGGGAGTTACGAGCAGTACTTC. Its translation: CSARDTSGSYEQYF.

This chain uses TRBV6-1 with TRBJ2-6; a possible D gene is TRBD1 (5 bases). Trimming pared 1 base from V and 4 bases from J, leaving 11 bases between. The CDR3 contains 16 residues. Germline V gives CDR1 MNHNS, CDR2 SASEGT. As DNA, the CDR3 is TGTGCCAGCAGTGAAGAGGGGATTAGGGGGGCCAACGTCCTGACTTTC. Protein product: CASSEEGIRGANVLTF.

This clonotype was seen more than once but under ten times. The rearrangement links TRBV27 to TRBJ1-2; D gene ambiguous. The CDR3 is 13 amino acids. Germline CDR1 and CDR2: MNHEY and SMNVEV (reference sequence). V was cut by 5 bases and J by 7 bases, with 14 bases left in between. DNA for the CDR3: TGTGCCAGCAGTCGGGGTTCGGAGACTGGCTACACCTTC. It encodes CASSRGSETGYTF.

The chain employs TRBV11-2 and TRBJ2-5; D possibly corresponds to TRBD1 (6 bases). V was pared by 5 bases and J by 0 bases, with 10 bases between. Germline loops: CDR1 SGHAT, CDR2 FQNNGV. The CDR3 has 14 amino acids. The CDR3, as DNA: TGTGCCAGCAGCCCCAGGGACAACCAAGAGACCCAGTACTTC. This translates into CASSPRDNQETQYF. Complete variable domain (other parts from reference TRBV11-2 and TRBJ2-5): EAGVAQSPRYKIIEKRQSVAFWCNPISGHATLYWYQQILGQGPKLLIQFQNNGVVDDSQLPKDRFSAERLKGVDSTLKIQPAKLEDSAVYLCASSPRDNQETQYFGPGTRLLVL.